These 20 T cell receptor beta chains originate from one sample sequenced in a study of cytomegalovirus exposure and HLA in healthy donors. 60 Vbeta and 13 Jbeta primers were used in PCR. Assay: immunoSEQ multiplex PCR; the TCRdb copy retains only in-frame clones and omits some. The sample consists of some 170,000 clones, over 75% of them appearing once. Material for sequencing was PBMCs. These receptor sequences come from a man aged 35-49 years in good health and CMV-seropositive.

In this sample, this clone turned up once. The chain is built from TRBV9 and TRBJ2-1, with 11 bases matching TRBD2. Germline CDR1 is SGDLS and CDR2 is YYNGEE. The CDR3 runs 17 residues. V lost 6 bases and J lost 5; bases outside the gene matches: 13. In DNA form, the CDR3 reads TGTGCCAGCAACGGTCGGCTAGCGGGAGGCTCTAACAATGAGCAGTTCTTC. Protein: CASNGRLAGGSNNEQFF.

The rearrangement links TRBV18 to TRBJ2-1, with unresolved D. The germline CDR1 and CDR2 sequences are KGHSH and LQKENI. This CDR3 has 14 amino acids. Trimming pared 2 bases from V and 8 bases from J, leaving 13 bases between. CDR3 sequence reads: CASSPGVRVDEQFF. CDR3 coding DNA: TGTGCCAGCTCACCAGGCGTCCGGGTTGATGAGCAGTTCTTC.

The chain carries TRBV19 and TRBJ2-5, with TRBD2 as a possible D gene (5 bases). There are 14 residues in the CDR3. CDR1 and CDR2 from the germline V gene are LNHDA and SQIVND (reference sequence). Trimming took 4 bases from V and 1 from J, leaving 10 bases between them. The DNA for the CDR3 is TGTGCCAGTAGTAAGGGAGTCGCCCAAGAGACCCAGTACTTC. It codes for CASSKGVAQETQYF.

The rearrangement links TRBV21-1 to TRBJ2-7; TRBD2 was called by the table and not checked on the DNA. TRBV21-1 is designated a pseudogene. The CDR3 contains 14 residues. The CDR3 DNA is TGTGCCAGCAGCAAAGTGTTGGGGGGGTACGAGCAGTACTTC. It yields the protein CASSKVLGGYEQYF.

This sequence joins TRBV15 and TRBJ2-7; 10 bases match TRBD2. Germline lookup yields CDR1 LNHNV and CDR2 YYDKDF (reference sequence). With 0 bases clipped from V and 2 bases from J, the junction kept 4 bases outside the gene matches. This CDR3 has 16 residues. The CDR3 DNA follows: TGTGCCACCAGCAGAGACAGGACTAGCGGTCCCTACGAGCAGTACTTC. Translated: CATSRDRTSGPYEQYF.

The chain combines TRBV30 with TRBJ1-4, with D perhaps TRBD1 (6 bases). The ends were cut back, 3 bases at V and 0 bases at J, with 11 bases in the middle. CDR3 length: 15 residues. Germline CDR1 reads GTSNPN; CDR2 reads SVGIG (reference sequence). CDR3 sequence (DNA): TGTGCCTGGAGGGGGGCGGTTGCAACTAATGAAAAACTGTTTTTT. Protein product: CAWRGAVATNEKLFF.

This clone was observed a handful of times. The CDR3 here is CASSQASSGIETQYF. CDR3 coding DNA: TGTGCCAGCAGCCAAGCTTCTAGCGGGATTGAGACCCAGTACTTC. V is TRBV14 and J is TRBJ2-5; TRBD2 matches at 9 bases. The V segment lost 1 base and the J segment 5 bases; nucleotides outside the gene matches: 5. The CDR3 is made up of 15 amino acids. CDR1 and CDR2 from the germline V gene are SGHDN and FVKESK. The complete variable domain, with remaining parts taken from reference TRBV14 and TRBJ2-5, reads EAGVTQFPSHSVIEKGQTVTLRCDPISGHDNLYWYRRVMGKEIKFLLHFVKESKQDESGMPNNRFLAERTGGTYSTLKVQPAELEDSGVYFCASSQASSGIETQYFGPGTRLLVL.

The CDR3 region has the DNA TGTGCCAGCAGTTCTTCAAGACTAGCGGGAGCAGAGACCCAGTACTTC. Translated: CASSSSRLAGAETQYF. The J gene is TRBJ2-5, the V gene TRBV2; 12 nucleotides match TRBD2. Germline CDR1 and CDR2: SNHLY and FYNNEI. The CDR3 has 16 residues. The ends lost 5 bases at V and 4 bases at J; junction bases unmatched: 8.

The rearrangement joins TRBV27 to TRBJ2-5, with D perhaps TRBD1 (5 bases). The assigned J gene may be wrong: the sequence end matches TRBJ2-7 better. This CDR3 has 14 amino acids. The germline V gene has CDR1 MNHEY and CDR2 SMNVEV (reference sequence). Here the CDR3 reads CASSFSQGPYEQYF. In nucleotides, the CDR3 is TGTGCCAGCAGTTTCTCGCAGGGCCCCTACGAGCAGTACTTC.

This chain links TRBV11-2 with TRBJ1-1; D unresolved. The V and J ends lost 5 bases and 5 bases respectively, with 12 bases between them. This CDR3 has 13 residues. From germline, CDR1 is SGHAT and CDR2 FQNNGV. CDR3 nucleotides: TGTGCCAGCAGCACGCAATCGGGGACTGAAGCTTTCTTT. Translated, it gives CASSTQSGTEAFF.

J is TRBJ2-1 and V is TRBV27; the D gene is possibly TRBD1 (5 bases). The CDR3 covers 16 residues. V was trimmed by 1 base and J by 1 base, leaving 11 bases between them. The germline V gene has CDR1 MNHEY and CDR2 SMNVEV (reference sequence). CDR3 DNA sequence: TGTGCCAGCAGTTTATTAGCAAGGGGATCCTACAATGAGCAGTTCTTC. Translating gives CASSLLARGSYNEQFF.

In this sample, this clone turned up a few times. The CDR3 loop is CAISDSGGSGFYEQYF. Written as DNA, the CDR3 is TGTGCCATCAGTGATTCAGGGGGCTCGGGGTTCTACGAGCAGTACTTC. The J gene is TRBJ2-7, the V gene TRBV10-3; 8 bases line up with TRBD1. Germline lookup yields CDR1 ENHRY and CDR2 SYGVKD. The V segment lost 3 bases and the J segment 3 bases; nucleotides outside the gene matches: 10. CDR3 length: 16 residues.

The V gene is TRBV28, the J gene TRBJ2-1, with TRBD1 matching over 9 bases. Germline CDR1 reads MDHEN; CDR2 reads SYDVKM. The V and J ends lost 6 bases and 7 bases, in that order; junction bases with no gene match: 10. The CDR3 consists of 15 residues. The CDR3 DNA reads TGTGCCAGCAGCCCGCCGGGACAGGGTAGGAATGAGCAGTTCTTC. Translation gives CASSPPGQGRNEQFF.

The genes are TRBV6-4 and TRBJ1-4; weak D call: TRBD1 (5 bases). Germline assignment: CDR1 MRHNA and CDR2 SNTAGT. Trimming stripped 5 bases from V and 8 bases from J, with 12 bases between. This CDR3 spans 13 amino acids. The CDR3 sequence is CASSRQGGEKLFF. Here the CDR3 DNA reads TGTGCCAGCAGTCGGCAGGGAGGGGAAAAACTGTTTTTT.

This clone was picked up one time. The gene calls are TRBV19 and TRBJ2-7; 7 nucleotides match TRBD2. This CDR3 has 14 residues. V shed 6 bases, J shed 2 bases, and the junction held 7 bases outside the gene matches. CDR1 and CDR2 (germline): LNHDA, SQIVND (reference sequence). CDR3 region: CASRRASGTYEQYF. The CDR3 region has the DNA TGTGCCAGTAGAAGGGCTAGCGGAACCTACGAGCAGTACTTC. The variable domain in full, with the rest retrieved from reference TRBV19 and TRBJ2-7, is DGGITQSPKYLFRKEGQNVTLSCEQNLNHDAMYWYRQDPGQGLRLIYYSQIVNDFQKGDIAEGYSVSREKKESFPLTVTSAQKNPTAFYLCASRRASGTYEQYFGPGTRLTVT.

This clone was found a few times. The CDR3 reads CAIKYSSGTNTGELFF. The CDR3 DNA reads TGTGCCATTAAGTATTCTAGCGGGACGAACACCGGGGAGCTGTTTTTT. The chain recombines TRBV10-3 with TRBJ2-2, with TRBD2 matching over 9 bases. J gave up 0 bases and V 9 bases, and 8 bases lay outside the gene matches. This CDR3 is 16 amino acids long. Per germline, CDR1 ENHRY and CDR2 SYGVKD.

The rearrangement links TRBV7-2 to TRBJ2-7; TRBD2 matches at 7 bases. The CDR3 has 15 amino acids. The junction had 5 bases not matched to a gene; V was cut back by 1 base and J by 2 bases. Germline assignment: CDR1 SGHTA and CDR2 FQGNSA. The CDR3 DNA reads TGTGCCAGCAGCTTAGTCTGGGCGGGGGCCTACGAGCAGTACTTC. Translating gives CASSLVWAGAYEQYF.

This chain links TRBV7-8 with TRBJ2-7, with D maybe TRBD1 (6 bases). This CDR3 has 14 residues. Trimming removed 5 bases from V and 2 bases from J, with 13 bases in between. Looked up from germline, CDR1 is SGHVS and CDR2 is FQNEAQ. In DNA form, the CDR3 reads TGTGCCAGCAGCCTGGGCCAGGGGACCTACGAGCAGTACTTC. Encoded protein: CASSLGQGTYEQYF.

As concerns this clone: An end of the junction differs from the germline gene, which may be a read error. This chain connects TRBV28 to TRBJ2-6, with 8 bases fitting TRBD1. This CDR3 spans 16 amino acids. The germline gives CDR1 MDHEN, CDR2 SYDVKM. The CDR3: CASSPRTGLGANGLTF. As DNA, the CDR3 is TGTGCCAGCAGTCCCCGGACAGGGCTTGGGGCCAACGGCCTGACTTTC.

Note on this clone: This same CDR3 is encoded by further DNA sequences in the sample. V usage is TRBV5-1 and J usage is TRBJ2-1, with 10 bases fitting TRBD2. The CDR3 consists of 16 residues. Trimming at V came to 0 bases and at J to 6 bases, leaving 6 bases not matched to a gene. Germline CDR1 reads SGHRS; CDR2 reads YFSETQ. This CDR3 reads CASSLALAGVGNEQFF. The CDR3 nucleotides are TGCGCCAGCAGCTTGGCGCTAGCGGGAGTCGGCAATGAGCAGTTCTTC. Using reference TRBV5-1 and TRBJ2-1 for the parts outside the CDR3, the full variable domain is KAGVTQTPRYLIKTRGQQVTLSCSPISGHRSVSWYQQTPGQGLQFLFEYFSETQRNKGNFPGRFSGRQFSNSRSEMNVSTLELGDSALYLCASSLALAGVGNEQFFGPGTRLTVL.